This T cell receptor (beta chain) was retrieved from a study of shared clonotypes between healthy human individuals. There were only Caucasian adults among the donors, and all lived in Nashville, Tennessee. The CDR3 consists of 16 residues. Trimming took 3 bases from V and 2 from J, leaving 15 bases between them. Germline CDR1 and CDR2: SEHNR and FQNEAQ (reference sequence). Authors' data handling: Filtering was not the same, since immunoSEQ gave junction-only sequences without quality scores. Method: immunoSEQ multiplex PCR; TCRdb's copy keeps in-frame clones and lacks some. V, J and clone size were drawn from that table, and D and trimming were deduced from the DNA. The sample includes 2.3 million or so clones, 85% to 95% seen only once; the top ten take around 0.4%.

This receptor was identified in a man aged 18 to 30 in good health. Some clones in this sample may be carry-over from other donors' samples. The sequenced sample was naive CD4+ T cells from PBMCs. Specified subset: CD45RA+ positively selected. The chain is built from TRBV7-9 and TRBJ2-3; a weak D match, TRBD2 (6 bases). DNA of the CDR3: TGTGCCAGCAGCTTCTGGGGGGACGGGGACACAGATACGCAGTATTTT. Its protein product is CASSFWGDGDTDTQYF.